This TCR beta chain was recovered during a study of tumor and adjacent non-tumor tissue in lung cancer. Study-level background: On average, productive TCRbeta reads reached roughly 4 million per sample. Overall study results and limits: Normal lung showed higher cumulative top 100 clone frequency than tumor. Compared with tumor, normal lung showed significantly lower TCR diversity.

Of note for this clonotype: Its antigen is undetermined. Compared with germline, one end of the junction differs, possibly owing to a read error.

Three rounds of nested PCR, following a modified ARM-PCR protocol, produced the TCRbeta library. TCRdb independently ran MiXCR on the multiplex PCR reads; one entry per CDR3 protein. The sample lists around 57,000 distinct CDR3 sequences, more than 55% occurring once. Germline V gene sequence: CDR1 MNHEY, CDR2 SVGAGI. CDR3 length: 14 residues. RNA was extracted from bulk tissue without any cell sorting. More than 3 cm separated this lung sample from the edge of the tumor. The sequence came from a man between 65 and 79 years old with non-small cell lung cancer. The chain is built from TRBV6-5 and TRBJ2-5; D may be TRBD1 (5 bases). The sample comprised distant non-tumor lung tissue. The chain's CDR3 is CASSLPRVGETRYF. CDR3 nucleotide sequence: TGTGCCAGCAGTCTTCCCAGGGTCGGAGAGACCCGGTATTTC.